This is a list of T cell receptor beta chains from one sample in a study of cytomegalovirus exposure and HLA in healthy donors. Only in-frame clones appear in the TCRdb table, and some are missing; sequencing was by immunoSEQ multiplex PCR. Found here are around 300,000 clones, about nine tenths of them singletons; the top ten hold 1% to 1.5%. The specimen sequenced was PBMCs. The origin of the receptors is a woman aged 25 to 39 in good health and CMV-seropositive. CDR3s include the opening cysteine and the closing phenylalanine or tryptophan. Fields, in order: V gene, J gene, D gene, clone size, CDR3 protein, CDR3 DNA. D genes are given only for firm matches. Part of the rows lack a size; the others show once, few, many or a class for expanded clones.

>TRBV19|TRBJ2-7|NA|few
CASSPQGQIPYEQYF
TGTGCCAGTAGTCCACAGGGCCAAATACCCTACGAGCAGTACTTC
>TRBV7-2|TRBJ2-3|TRBD2|NA
CASSLAGLAGGTDTQYF
TGTGCCAGCAGCTTAGCCGGGCTAGCGGGGGGCACAGATACGCAGTATTTT
>TRBV7-2|TRBJ1-5|NA|once
CASSLGRNQPQHF
TGTGCCAGCAGCTTAGGCCGAAATCAGCCCCAGCATTTT
>TRBV27|TRBJ2-1|NA|NA
CASSFLRGRDEQFF
TGTGCCAGCAGTTTCCTTCGGGGTCGGGATGAGCAGTTCTTC
>TRBV5-1|TRBJ2-3|NA|NA
CASREGVDTQYF
TGCGCCAGCAGGGAGGGGGTGGATACGCAGTATTTT
>TRBV13|TRBJ2-3|TRBD2|NA
CASSLSGGQSDTQYF
TGTGCCAGCAGCTTAAGCGGGGGACAATCGGATACGCAGTATTTT
>TRBV9|TRBJ2-7|TRBD2|NA
CASDRNGLVSEQYF
TGTGCCAGCGACCGGAACGGACTAGTCTCCGAGCAGTACTTC
>TRBV13|TRBJ1-2|TRBD1|NA
CASSLEDRVYGYTF
TGTGCCAGCAGCTTAGAAGACAGGGTCTATGGCTACACCTTC
>TRBV7-3|TRBJ2-3|TRBD2|NA
CASSLTSGRTQYF
TGTGCCAGCAGCCTAACTAGCGGGCGTACGCAGTATTTT
>TRBV7-2|TRBJ1-3|NA|few
CASSLLGGPLGNTIYF
TGTGCCAGCAGCCTACTCGGGGGTCCTCTTGGAAACACCATATATTTT
>TRBV7-2|TRBJ2-1|TRBD2|NA
CASSLVVLAGGSYNEQFF
TGTGCCAGCAGCTTAGTGGTACTAGCGGGAGGGTCGTACAATGAGCAGTTCTTC
>TRBV13|TRBJ2-7|NA|NA
CLWGPHPYEQYF
TGCCTGTGGGGTCCCCATCCCTACGAGCAGTACTTC
>TRBV5-4|TRBJ2-1|NA|NA
CASSLRAENNEQFF
TGTGCCAGCAGCTTGAGGGCCGAGAACAATGAGCAGTTCTTC
>TRBV27|TRBJ2-2|NA|NA
CASSLLNTGELFF
TGTGCCAGCAGTTTGTTGAACACCGGGGAGCTGTTTTTT
>TRBV5-1|TRBJ2-1|NA|NA
CASRAGTGNEQFF
TGCGCCAGCAGGGCCGGGACTGGCAATGAGCAGTTCTTC
>TRBV10-3|TRBJ2-2|NA|NA
CAISEGNTGELFF
TGTGCCATCAGTGAAGGGAACACCGGGGAGCTGTTTTTT
>TRBV5-1|TRBJ1-1|TRBD1|NA
CASSQTGTRNTEAFF
TGCGCCAGCAGCCAGACAGGGACGCGGAACACTGAAGCTTTCTTT
>TRBV19|TRBJ2-7|TRBD1|NA
CASTFGTGAYEQYF
TGTGCCAGTACCTTCGGGACAGGGGCCTACGAGCAGTACTTC